This TCR beta chain was sequenced during a study of blood T cell repertoires in COVID-19. As for the study in general: Samples of COVID-19 (acute and convalescent) were obtained from the United States, Italy and Spain.

Germline CDR1 reads SEHNR; CDR2 reads FQNEAQ (reference sequence). V was pared by 4 bases and J by 6 bases, with 4 bases of the junction left unmatched. This CDR3 spans 15 amino acids. There are a few counts of this clone. Recovered status applied to Cohort 3 donors who had two consecutive negative PCRs. It also applied to those with clearance or with symptom resolution. Sequencing used immunoSEQ multiplex PCR; TCRdb keeps in-frame clones, though not all of them. The sample carries more than 450,000 clones, 75% to 90% recorded once. This clonotype originated in a woman younger than 30 who had recovered from COVID-19. The chain recombines TRBV7-9 with TRBJ2-2, with 11 nucleotides matching TRBD1. The sequenced sample was PBMCs or T cells enriched from blood (not recorded which). The CDR3 sequence is CASSSGQGAPGELFF. The CDR3 nucleotides read TGTGCCAGCAGCTCCGGACAGGGGGCGCCCGGGGAGCTGTTTTTT.